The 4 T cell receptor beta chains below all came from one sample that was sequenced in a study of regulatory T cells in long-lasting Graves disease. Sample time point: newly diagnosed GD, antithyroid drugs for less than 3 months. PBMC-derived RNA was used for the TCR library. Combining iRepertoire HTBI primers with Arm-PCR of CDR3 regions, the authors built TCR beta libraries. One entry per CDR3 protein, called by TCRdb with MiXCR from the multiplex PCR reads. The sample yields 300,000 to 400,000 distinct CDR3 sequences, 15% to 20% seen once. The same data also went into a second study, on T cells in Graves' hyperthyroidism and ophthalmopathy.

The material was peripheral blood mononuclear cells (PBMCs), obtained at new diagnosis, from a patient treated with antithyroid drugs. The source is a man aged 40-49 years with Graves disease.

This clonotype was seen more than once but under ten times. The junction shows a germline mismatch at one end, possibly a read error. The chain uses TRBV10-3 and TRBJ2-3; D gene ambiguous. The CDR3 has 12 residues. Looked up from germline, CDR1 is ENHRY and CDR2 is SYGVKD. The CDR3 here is CAISDYTDTEYF. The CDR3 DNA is TGTGCCATCAGTGATTACACAGATACGGAGTATTTT.

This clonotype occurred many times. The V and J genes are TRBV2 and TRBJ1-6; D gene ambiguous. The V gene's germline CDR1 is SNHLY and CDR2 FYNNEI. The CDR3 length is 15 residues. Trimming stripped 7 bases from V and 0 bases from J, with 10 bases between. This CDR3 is CASILGSSYNSPLHF. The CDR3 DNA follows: TGTGCCAGCATCTTGGGGAGCTCCTATAATTCACCCCTCCACTTT.

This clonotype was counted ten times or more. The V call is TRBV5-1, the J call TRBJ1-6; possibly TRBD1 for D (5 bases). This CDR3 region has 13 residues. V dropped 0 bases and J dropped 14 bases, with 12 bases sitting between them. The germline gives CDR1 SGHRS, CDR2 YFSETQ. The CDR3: CASSLEGRGALHF. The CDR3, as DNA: TGCGCCAGCAGCTTGGAGGGAAGAGGGGCCCTCCACTTT.

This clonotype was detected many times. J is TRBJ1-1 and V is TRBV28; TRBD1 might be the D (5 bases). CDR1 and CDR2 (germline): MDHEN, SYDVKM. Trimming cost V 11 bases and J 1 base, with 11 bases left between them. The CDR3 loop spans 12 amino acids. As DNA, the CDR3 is TGTGCCGGAGGGGATTGGAACACTGAAGCTTTCTTT. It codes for CAGGDWNTEAFF.